Sequencing of this T cell receptor beta chain was carried out in a study of T-cell memory formation after mild COVID-19. This CDR3 spans 19 amino acids. Losses at the gene ends were 3 bases for V and 0 bases for J; bases not matched to a gene: 16. Germline lookup yields CDR1 SNHLY and CDR2 FYNNEI. TCRdb used MiXCR to reprocess the 5' RACE reads, holding one entry per CDR3 protein. Of around 100,000 distinct CDR3 sequences in the sample, around 10% are singletons; the top ten hold more than 35%. There are a few counts of this clonotype. This receptor was taken from a man aged 18 to 30 who had mild COVID-19 (a few samples of this study predate the infection). Cell type and time point are not known. The chain combines TRBV2 with TRBJ2-7; 8 bases align to TRBD2. Sequenced input: PBMCs or a T cell subset sorted from them (not recorded which). CDR3 protein: CASSDPIGGRGVSSYEQYV. The DNA of the CDR3 is TGTGCCAGCAGTGATCCCATCGGAGGGCGGGGGGTTAGCTCCTACGAGCAGTACGTC.